The clone carrying this TCR beta chain was recorded a few times. Antigen unknown. The data were obtained in a study of identical twins. Using its own MiXCR run on the 5' RACE reads, TCRdb lists one record per CDR3 protein. The sample lists fewer than 650,000 distinct CDR3 sequences; more than 9% were seen once. Germline V gene lookup returns CDR1 SGHVS and CDR2 FNYEAQ. This CDR3 has 14 residues. The V end was cut by 5 bases, the J end by 7 bases, with 15 bases between. Notes on the study in general: Zero-insertion analyses were open to partial confounding by invariant MAIT and iNKT cells.

The same data also went into a second study, on yellow fever vaccine responses in identical twins.

This chain uses TRBV7-6 with TRBJ2-1, with no clear D. The specimen was PBMCs. This TCR was recovered from a woman in her late teens or twenties in good health. The CDR3 nucleotides are TGTGCCAGCAGCCCCCCCGACCTAGGTAATGAGCAGTTCTTC. Encoded protein: CASSPPDLGNEQFF.